This entry is about one TCR beta chain. Its antigen is still unknown. The data stem from a study of shared clonotypes between healthy human individuals. The overall study: Donors had three CD4 naive, three CD4 memory, two CD8 naive and one CD8 memory plate apiece.

V lost 5 bases to trimming and J lost 7 bases, with 16 bases between them. The CDR3 is 13 amino acids. CDR1 is SGHKS and CDR2 is YYEKEE in the germline V gene (reference sequence). Whole-study results and caveats: The expectation was that sequencing depth would affect clonotype sharing among donors. Between a few donors, naive CD4 clonotypes were shared at a level of around 4.9%.

Naive CD8 cells lacked CD45RO and underwent positive selection for CCR7, leaving out terminally differentiated effector memory CD45RA+ cells. In the original analysis: ImmunoSEQ output lacked quality scores and full-length reads, limiting matched filtering. TCRdb's copy holds only in-frame clones and misses some; the assay was immunoSEQ multiplex PCR. V, J and clone size are taken as reported in that table, and D and trimming were inferred from the DNA itself. The sample gives roughly 2,000,000 clones, just under 95% of which show up once; approximately 1.2% is in the top ten. Sequencing input: naive CD8+ T cells sorted from blood. The TCR sequence derives from a man aged 18 to 35 in good health. The J gene is TRBJ2-7, the V gene TRBV5-5; D uncertain. The chain's CDR3 is CASRVWASKEQYF. The CDR3 DNA reads as TGTGCCAGCAGGGTGTGGGCTTCCAAGGAGCAGTACTTC.